Detailed here is one T cell receptor beta chain. This entry is derived from a study of blood T cell repertoires in COVID-19. Germline V CDR1 and CDR2: SGHNT, YYREEE (reference sequence). The J segment lost 2 bases and the V segment lost 3 bases, leaving 4 bases of the junction unmatched. The CDR3 loop spans 15 amino acids. In terms of age and location, participants ranged from about 18 to 90 years and lived in about two dozen US areas. Assignments of participants to cohorts depended upon their own reported clinical history. Those designated as exposed participants met a COVID-19 case within 2 weeks before study entry. The authors' processing: Reference gene primer amplification in the assay estimated nucleated cell counts. Using immunoSEQ multiplex PCR, the repertoire was profiled, and TCRdb retains in-frame clones only, with some absent. The V and J calls and the clone size are those of that table, but D and trimming were determined from the DNA. The data hold about 270,000 clones, with 75% to 95% observed a single time.

The material sequenced was PBMCs or T cells enriched from blood (not recorded which). The rearrangement uses TRBV5-4 and TRBJ1-3, with 8 bases fitting TRBD1. The sequence derives from a man aged 35 to 55 who had been exposed to COVID-19. Written as DNA, the CDR3 is TGTGCCAGCAGCTATAAACAGGGGGCTGGAAACACCATATATTTT. It is translated as CASSYKQGAGNTIYF. The full variable domain, its missing parts supplied by reference TRBV5-4 and TRBJ1-3, is ETGVTQSPTHLIKTRGQQVTLRCSSQSGHNTVSWYQQALGQGPQFIFQYYREEENGRGNFPPRFSGLQFPNYSSELNVNALELDDSALYLCASSYKQGAGNTIYFGEGSWLTVV.